These 31 T cell receptor beta chains came from one sample sequenced in a study of patients and donors after allogeneic stem cell transplantation. TCRdb re-called the RT-PCR reads with MiXCR, one entry per CDR3 protein. The sample lists some 960,000 distinct CDR3 sequences; roughly 18% were seen once. The sample consisted of blood, either unsorted or a sorted T cell fraction (not recorded which). These receptors all come from a human donor who was either an allogeneic HSCT recipient or a stem cell or donor lymphocyte infusion donor (not recorded which). It is not recorded whose cells these are; they may come from a transplant donor.

This clonotype was counted a few times. The DNA of the CDR3 is TGCGCCAGCAGCTTGACAGGGGGGAAGACCCAGTACTTC. Translation gives CASSLTGGKTQYF. V gene TRBV5-1 combines with J gene TRBJ2-5, with TRBD1 matching 8 bases. The CDR3 loop spans 13 amino acids. The junction had 2 bases not matched to a gene; V was cut back by 1 base and J by 6 bases. CDR1 and CDR2 from the germline V gene are SGHRS and YFSETQ.

The chain employs TRBV2 and TRBJ1-1; 9 bases line up with TRBD1. Germline CDR1 SNHLY, CDR2 FYNNEI. V trimming: 6 bases; J trimming: 4 bases; junction bases outside the gene matches: 9. The CDR3 runs 15 residues. The CDR3 reads CASSGDRDGGTEAFF. In DNA form, the CDR3 reads TGTGCCAGCAGCGGGGACAGGGATGGGGGCACTGAAGCTTTCTTT.

This clonotype has only a few counts. The chain recombines TRBV5-1 with TRBJ1-1; perhaps TRBD1 as D (5 bases). Germline V CDR1 and CDR2: SGHRS, YFSETQ. The CDR3 is 14 residues long. Trimming pared 0 bases from V and 7 bases from J, leaving 13 bases between. The chain's CDR3 is CASSLELGVIEAFF. The CDR3 nucleotides read TGCGCCAGCAGCTTGGAGTTAGGGGTAATTGAAGCTTTCTTT. The whole variable domain, filled in from reference TRBV5-1 and TRBJ1-1, reads KAGVTQTPRYLIKTRGQQVTLSCSPISGHRSVSWYQQTPGQGLQFLFEYFSETQRNKGNFPGRFSGRQFSNSRSEMNVSTLELGDSALYLCASSLELGVIEAFFGQGTRLTVV.

This clonotype was counted a few times. This chain connects TRBV6-1 to TRBJ1-1; 7 bases are a match to TRBD1. CDR3 length: 14 amino acids. Germline V gene sequence: CDR1 MNHNS, CDR2 SASEGT. J gave up 1 base and V 6 bases, and 5 bases lay outside the gene matches. The CDR3 here is CASRMDRRNTEAFF. The CDR3 DNA is TGTGCCAGCAGGATGGACAGGAGGAACACTGAAGCTTTCTTT.

In its sample, this clonotype was seen a few times. V usage is TRBV28 and J usage is TRBJ2-7, with a tentative D call TRBD1 (7 bases). Germline CDR1 and CDR2: MDHEN and SYDVKM. The length of the CDR3 is 18 residues. The ends were cut back, 7 bases at V and 0 bases at J, with 25 bases in the middle. The chain's CDR3 is CASTPGGWGLPDSYEQYF. CDR3 DNA: TGTGCCAGCACCCCAGGGGGGTGGGGACTTCCTGACTCCTACGAGCAGTACTTC.

V gene TRBV5-1 combines with J gene TRBJ1-4; weak D call: TRBD1 (5 bases). Germline V gene lookup returns CDR1 SGHRS and CDR2 YFSETQ. The V end lost 5 bases, the J end lost 6 bases, and 14 bases lay between the germline ends. CDR3 length: 14 amino acids. As DNA, the CDR3 is TGCGCCAGCAGGGTCGGGGCCGCGGATGAAAAACTGTTTTTT. It yields the protein CASRVGAADEKLFF.

The V and J genes are TRBV11-2 and TRBJ2-1; 10 positions match TRBD2. The CDR3 extends over 20 amino acids. The ends lost 2 bases at V and 2 bases at J; junction bases unmatched: 15. The V gene's germline CDR1 is SGHAT and CDR2 FQNNGV. The CDR3 loop reads CASSLRGGLGSGGAYNEQFF. Here the CDR3 DNA reads TGTGCCAGCAGCTTAAGGGGAGGATTAGGAAGCGGGGGGGCCTACAATGAGCAGTTCTTC.

This chain links TRBV27 with TRBJ2-5; D may be TRBD1 or TRBD2 (6 bases each). V shed 2 bases and J shed 4 bases, with 11 bases lying between them. The CDR3 spans 14 residues. Germline V gene data show CDR1 as MNHEY and CDR2 as SMNVEV (reference sequence). CDR3 in DNA: TGTGCCAGCAGTTTACCGGGGGCGGGAGAGACCCAGTACTTC. Protein: CASSLPGAGETQYF.

This clonotype was counted only a few times. This chain connects TRBV7-9 to TRBJ1-5; 7 nucleotides match TRBD1. The germline gives CDR1 SEHNR, CDR2 FQNEAQ (reference sequence). Germline trimming cut 1 base from V and 4 bases from J; bases unmatched to any gene: 7. This CDR3 is 16 amino acids long. CDR3 coding DNA: TGTGCCAGCAGCTTAGGCAGCGGGACAGTGAATCAGCCCCAGCATTTT. Amino acids: CASSLGSGTVNQPQHF.

A few counts support this clonotype. The chain combines TRBV20-1 with TRBJ2-1, with TRBD2 matching over 9 bases. Germline assignment: CDR1 DFQATT and CDR2 SNEGSKA (reference sequence). After removal of 0 bases from V and 6 bases from J, the junction contained 12 bases not matched to a gene. The CDR3 extends over 17 amino acids. CDR3 residues: CSARDGGIGGRGNEQFF. As DNA, the CDR3 is TGCAGTGCTAGAGATGGAGGTATTGGCGGGAGGGGCAATGAGCAGTTCTTC.

CDR3 sequence: CASSRWREDYEQYF. In DNA, the CDR3 is TGTGCCAGCAGCCGCTGGAGGGAGGACTACGAGCAGTACTTC. The chain combines TRBV14 with TRBJ2-7; a weak D match, TRBD2 (6 bases). Germline V gene lookup returns CDR1 SGHDN and CDR2 FVKESK. V was cut by 4 bases and J by 3 bases, with 13 bases left in between. CDR3 length: 14 amino acids. Together with reference TRBV14 and TRBJ2-7, the CDR3 gives the full variable domain: EAGVTQFPSHSVIEKGQTVTLRCDPISGHDNLYWYRRVMGKEIKFLLHFVKESKQDESGMPNNRFLAERTGGTYSTLKVQPAELEDSGVYFCASSRWREDYEQYFGPGTRLTVT.

DNA for the CDR3: TGTGCCAGCAGCCCTGCGCCCTTGAGGAATGAAAAACTGTTTTTT. It translates to CASSPAPLRNEKLFF. The chain recombines TRBV5-5 with TRBJ1-4; no definite D call. V lost 4 bases and J 5 bases, leaving 15 bases between the germline ends. This CDR3 comprises 15 residues. CDR1 SGHKS and CDR2 YYEKEE come from the germline V gene (reference sequence).

The rearrangement uses TRBV14 and TRBJ1-3, with D uncertain. V shed 3 bases and J shed 0 bases, with 12 bases lying between them. This CDR3 is built from 16 residues. CDR1 is SGHDN, CDR2 FVKESK, per germline. DNA of the CDR3: TGTGCCAGCAGCCAGAGAGGGCCTAGCTCTGGAAACACCATATATTTT. This codes for CASSQRGPSSGNTIYF.

This clonotype was counted between two and nine times. V usage is TRBV7-2 and J usage is TRBJ2-1, with 10 bases that match TRBD2. Trimming removed 6 bases from V and 6 bases from J; junction bases left unmatched: 8. The germline V gene encodes CDR1 SGHTA and CDR2 FQGNSA. This CDR3 spans 15 amino acids. CDR3 region: CASRASGGGGNEQFF. The DNA of the CDR3 is TGTGCCAGCAGGGCAAGCGGGGGGGGCGGCAATGAGCAGTTCTTC.

CDR3 loop: CASRISGRGDYEQYF. As DNA, the CDR3 is TGTGCCAGCAGGATCAGTGGGAGGGGGGACTACGAGCAGTACTTC. This chain links TRBV28 with TRBJ2-7; TRBD2 is a possible D gene (7 bases). Trimming left V 6 bases short and J 3 bases short, with 18 bases between. This CDR3 spans 15 amino acids. Germline lookup yields CDR1 MDHEN and CDR2 SYDVKM.

V and J are TRBV4-1 and TRBJ2-1, with TRBD1 identical over 9 bases. CDR3 length: 16 residues. Trimming at V came to 5 bases and at J to 8 bases, leaving 13 bases not matched to a gene. CDR1 MGHRA and CDR2 YSYEKL come from the germline V gene. Here the CDR3 DNA reads TGCGCCAGCAGCTCGCTAACAGGGGGCGGATTCGATGAGCAGTTCTTC. This gives the protein CASSSLTGGGFDEQFF.

The rearrangement links TRBV9 to TRBJ2-1; tentative D call: TRBD1 (6 bases). The germline gives CDR1 SGDLS, CDR2 YYNGEE. The CDR3 has 15 residues. Trimming shortened V by 4 bases and J by 3 bases, and 14 bases separated the two germline ends. CDR3 amino acids: CASSSSGQGYNEQFF. CDR3 sequence (DNA): TGTGCCAGCAGCTCCTCGGGACAAGGCTACAATGAGCAGTTCTTC.

This chain uses TRBV5-1 with TRBJ2-3; no clear D. The CDR3 totals 12 residues. Deletions cut 5 bases from V and 4 bases from J, with 8 bases between. CDR1 is SGHRS, CDR2 YFSETQ, per germline. Here the CDR3 DNA reads TGCGCCAGCAGACTTTTCGCAGATACGCAGTATTTT. Amino acids: CASRLFADTQYF.

The rearrangement links TRBV4-1 to TRBJ1-2; D call uncertain. CDR1 is MGHRA and CDR2 is YSYEKL in the germline V gene. Trimming removed 2 bases at V and 3 bases at J, with 16 bases between. This CDR3 has 16 amino acids. CDR3 region: CASSQMWGGFDYGYTF. The DNA of the CDR3 is TGCGCCAGCAGCCAAATGTGGGGAGGGTTCGACTATGGCTACACCTTC.

This clonotype was detected a few times. This rearrangement joins TRBV5-1 to TRBJ2-1; no reliable D call. V gave up 6 bases and J gave up 4 bases, with 17 bases separating them. CDR1 SGHRS and CDR2 YFSETQ come from the germline V gene. CDR3 length: 15 amino acids. The CDR3 loop reads CASKPMSSNYNEQFF. CDR3 nucleotide sequence: TGCGCCAGCAAACCGATGAGCTCCAATTACAATGAGCAGTTCTTC.

This clonotype was detected a few times. CDR3 in DNA: TGTGCCAGCAGCAGACGACACCTGAACACCGGGGAGCTGTTTTTT. It codes for CASSRRHLNTGELFF. This sequence joins TRBV7-7 and TRBJ2-2; D not certain. The CDR3 length is 15 residues. CDR1 is SSHAT and CDR2 is FNYEAQ in the germline V gene (reference sequence). Between the trimmed V and J ends, which lost 5 bases and 1 base, there was a span of 11 bases.

The sample holds a few counts of this clonotype. The V and J genes are TRBV29-1 and TRBJ2-7, with D unclear. In germline, CDR1 is SQVTM, CDR2 ANQGSEA. CDR3 size: 11 residues. CDR3 DNA: TGCAGTGTAGGCTTTTCCTACGAGCAGTACTTC. Its translation is CSVGFSYEQYF.

There are many counts of this clonotype. The chain recombines TRBV6-1 with TRBJ1-5; 9 bases line up with TRBD1. Trimming at V came to 7 bases and at J to 3 bases, leaving 7 bases not matched to a gene. The CDR3 covers 15 residues. Germline V gene lookup returns CDR1 MNHNS and CDR2 SASEGT. CDR3 residues: CASIAGTGNNQPQHF. CDR3 nucleotides: TGTGCCAGCATCGCCGGGACAGGGAACAATCAGCCCCAGCATTTT.

This clonotype appeared many times. This chain connects TRBV5-1 to TRBJ2-5; tentatively, D is TRBD1 or TRBD2 (5 bases each). The CDR3 loop spans 14 amino acids. Germline CDR1 is SGHRS and CDR2 is YFSETQ. Trimming stripped 3 bases from V and 2 bases from J, with 11 bases between. The DNA of the CDR3 is TGCGCCAGCAGCTGGTGGGACCCACAAGAGACCCAGTACTTC. Amino acids: CASSWWDPQETQYF.

This clonotype was counted between two and nine times. The rearrangement joins TRBV6-6 to TRBJ2-7; the match to TRBD2 covers 8 bases. The germline gives CDR1 MNHNY, CDR2 SVGAGI (reference sequence). V shed 11 bases and J 4 bases; nucleotides not matched to a gene: 10. CDR3 length: 13 residues. In DNA form, the CDR3 reads TGTGCCTCTTGCCCCGGGGGGGGTTACGAGCAGTACTTC. Protein: CASCPGGGYEQYF.

This rearrangement joins TRBV6-5 to TRBJ1-4, with D possibly TRBD1 on 5 matching bases. Trimming removed 1 base at V and 0 bases at J, with 15 bases between. CDR1 and CDR2 (germline): MNHEY, SVGAGI. The CDR3 length is 18 residues. The DNA for the CDR3 is TGTGCCAGCAGTTACTTCGGGGCTGGTGGTGCAACTAATGAAAAACTGTTTTTT. Translation gives CASSYFGAGGATNEKLFF.

The chain combines TRBV7-6 with TRBJ1-4, with TRBD1 as a possible D gene (5 bases). The CDR3 sequence is 15 residues long. V lost 5 bases and J lost 7, with 17 bases in between. CDR1 and CDR2 from the germline V gene are SGHVS and FNYEAQ. The CDR3 loop reads CASSTTPGLGEKLFF. CDR3 nucleotides: TGTGCCAGCAGCACCACCCCAGGGCTAGGTGAAAAACTGTTTTTT.

The table lists this clonotype with a few counts. The chain joins TRBV5-1 to TRBJ2-3; 9 nucleotides agree with TRBD2. Losses at the gene ends were 1 base for V and 6 bases for J; bases not matched to a gene: 6. CDR1 and CDR2 (germline): SGHRS, YFSETQ. The CDR3 runs 15 residues. This CDR3 is CASSLPSGISDTQYF. CDR3 in DNA: TGCGCCAGCAGCTTGCCTAGCGGGATTTCGGATACGCAGTATTTT.

This clonotype has only a few counts. V is TRBV12-3 or TRBV12-4 and J is TRBJ2-2, with 14 bases matching TRBD2. J lost 6 bases, V lost 4 bases, and 1 base had no gene match. The CDR3 sequence is 15 residues long. CDR3 loop: CASSSTSGRAGELFF. In DNA, the CDR3 is TGTGCCAGCAGTTCGACTAGCGGGAGGGCCGGGGAGCTGTTTTTT.

This clonotype was counted a single time. This chain joins TRBV7-2 and TRBJ1-4; D uncertain. The ends were cut back, 1 base at V and 5 bases at J, with 17 bases in the middle. Germline-derived CDR1 and CDR2 are SGHTA and FQGNSA. The CDR3 length is 17 residues. DNA of the CDR3: TGTGCCAGCAGCTTAGTGGGCAGGTGGGCGCAAAATGAAAAACTGTTTTTT. It translates to CASSLVGRWAQNEKLFF.

In its sample, this clonotype was seen a few times. The J gene is TRBJ1-6, the V gene TRBV7-3, with D possibly being TRBD1 (6 bases). V lost 8 bases to trimming and J lost 7 bases, with 12 bases between them. Germline values: CDR1 SGHTA, CDR2 FQGTGA. This CDR3 contains 13 residues. Here the CDR3 reads CASGGTKNSPLHF. In DNA, the CDR3 is TGTGCCAGCGGGGGCACAAAGAATTCACCCCTCCACTTT.